This T cell receptor beta chain is from a study of blood T cell repertoires in COVID-19. Background on the study: T cells, B-cell-depleted T cells, or PBMCs supplied cDNA or gDNA.

As processed by the authors: Reference gene primer amplification in the assay estimated nucleated cell counts. Method: immunoSEQ multiplex PCR; TCRdb's copy keeps in-frame clones and lacks some. The DNA was the basis for D and trimming; V, J and clone size are from that table. The sample has around 180,000 clones; about 85% are singletons. The CDR3 totals 12 residues. Germline loops: CDR1 MDHEN, CDR2 SYDVKM. V shed 8 bases, J shed 4 bases, and the junction held 1 base outside the gene matches. Only a few counts were recorded for this clone. Other DNA sequences in this specimen translate into the identical CDR3.

Material for sequencing was peripheral blood. This rearrangement joins TRBV28 to TRBJ2-1, with TRBD2 matching 8 bases. This TCR was recovered from a man in his 70s with active or convalescent COVID-19. The CDR3 protein is CASRGGYNEQFF. The CDR3 DNA follows: TGTGCCAGCCGGGGGGGGTACAATGAGCAGTTCTTC.